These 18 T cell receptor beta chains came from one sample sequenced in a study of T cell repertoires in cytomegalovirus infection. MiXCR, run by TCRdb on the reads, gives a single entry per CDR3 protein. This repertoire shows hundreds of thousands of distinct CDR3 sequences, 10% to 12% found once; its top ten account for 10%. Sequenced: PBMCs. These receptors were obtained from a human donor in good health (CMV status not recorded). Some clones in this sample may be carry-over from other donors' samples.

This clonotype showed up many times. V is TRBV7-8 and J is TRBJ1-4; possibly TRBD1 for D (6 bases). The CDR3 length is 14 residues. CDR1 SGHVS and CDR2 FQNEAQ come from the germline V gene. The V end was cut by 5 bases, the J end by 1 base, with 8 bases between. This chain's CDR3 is CASSLQGTNEKLFF. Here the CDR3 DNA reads TGTGCCAGCAGCCTACAGGGAACTAATGAAAAACTGTTTTTT.

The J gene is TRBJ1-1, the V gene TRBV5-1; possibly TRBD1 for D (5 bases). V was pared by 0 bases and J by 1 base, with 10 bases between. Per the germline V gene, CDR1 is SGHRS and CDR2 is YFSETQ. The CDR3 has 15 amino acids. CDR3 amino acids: CASSLGDGWNTEAFF. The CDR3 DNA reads TGCGCCAGCAGCTTGGGGGACGGTTGGAACACTGAAGCTTTCTTT.

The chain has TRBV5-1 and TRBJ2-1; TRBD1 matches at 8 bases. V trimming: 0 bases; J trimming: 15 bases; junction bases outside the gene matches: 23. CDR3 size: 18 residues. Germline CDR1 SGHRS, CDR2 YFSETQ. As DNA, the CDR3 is TGCGCCAGCAGCTTGGAAGGACAGGGTTCGGCCGGGGGTTGTTGCGGGTTCTTC. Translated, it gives CASSLEGQGSAGGCCGFF.

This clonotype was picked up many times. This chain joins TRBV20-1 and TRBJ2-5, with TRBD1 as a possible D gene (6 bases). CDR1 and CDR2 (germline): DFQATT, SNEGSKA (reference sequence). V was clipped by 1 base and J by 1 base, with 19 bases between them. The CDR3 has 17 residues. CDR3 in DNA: TGCAGTGCTAGAGGAGTTTCCGGGACAAATCTCCAAGAGACCCAGTACTTC. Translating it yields CSARGVSGTNLQETQYF.

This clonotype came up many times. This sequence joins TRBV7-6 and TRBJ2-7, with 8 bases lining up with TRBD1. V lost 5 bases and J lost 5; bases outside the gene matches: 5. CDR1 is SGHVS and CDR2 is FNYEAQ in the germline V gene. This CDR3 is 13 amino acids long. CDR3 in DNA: TGTGCCAGCAGCCGCGCGACAGGGGACGAGCAGTACTTC. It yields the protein CASSRATGDEQYF.

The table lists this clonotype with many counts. The CDR3 region has the DNA TGTGCCAGCAGCCGGGGCGTTGAAGCTTTCTTT. This translates into CASSRGVEAFF. The chain has TRBV6-5 and TRBJ1-1; maybe TRBD1 (5 bases). The germline gives CDR1 MNHEY, CDR2 SVGAGI. The CDR3 totals 11 residues. Between the trimmed V and J ends, which lost 6 bases and 7 bases, there was a span of 9 bases.

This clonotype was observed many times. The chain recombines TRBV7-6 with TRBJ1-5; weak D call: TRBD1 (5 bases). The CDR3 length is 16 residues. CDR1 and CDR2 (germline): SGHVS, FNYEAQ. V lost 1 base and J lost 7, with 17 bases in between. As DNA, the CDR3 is TGTGCCAGCAGCTTAGTGGGGGGATTAGGCGGCCAGCCCCAGCATTTT. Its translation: CASSLVGGLGGQPQHF. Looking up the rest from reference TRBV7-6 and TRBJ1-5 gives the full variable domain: GAGVSQSPRYKVTKRGQDVALRCDPISGHVSLYWYRQALGQGPEFLTYFNYEAQQDKSGLPNDRFSAERPEGSISTLTIQRTEQRDSAMYRCASSLVGGLGGQPQHFGDGTRLSIL.

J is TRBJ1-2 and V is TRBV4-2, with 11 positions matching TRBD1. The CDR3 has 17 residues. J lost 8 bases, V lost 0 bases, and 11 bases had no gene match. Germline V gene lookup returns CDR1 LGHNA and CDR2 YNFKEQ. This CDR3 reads CASSQDIWTGGPSGYTF. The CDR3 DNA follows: TGTGCCAGCAGCCAAGATATTTGGACAGGGGGCCCAAGCGGCTACACCTTC.

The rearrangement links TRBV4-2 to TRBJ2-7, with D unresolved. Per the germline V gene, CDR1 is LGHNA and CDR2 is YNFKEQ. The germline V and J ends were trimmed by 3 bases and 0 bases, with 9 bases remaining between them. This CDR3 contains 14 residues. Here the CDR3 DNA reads TGTGCCAGCAGCCAGCTAGGGTCCTCCTACGAGCAGTACTTC. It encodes CASSQLGSSYEQYF.

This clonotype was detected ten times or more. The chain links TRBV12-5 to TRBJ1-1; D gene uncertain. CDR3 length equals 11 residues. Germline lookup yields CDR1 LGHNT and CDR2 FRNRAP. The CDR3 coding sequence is TGTGGTTGTGGGATGGGCACTGAAGCTTTCTTT. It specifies CGCGMGTEAFF. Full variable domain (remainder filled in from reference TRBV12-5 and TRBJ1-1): DARVTQTPRHKVTEMGQEVTMRCQPILGHNTVFWYRQTMMQGLELLAYFRNRAPLDDSGMPKDRFSAEMPDATLATLKIQPSEPRDSAVYFCGCGMGTEAFFGQGTRLTVV.

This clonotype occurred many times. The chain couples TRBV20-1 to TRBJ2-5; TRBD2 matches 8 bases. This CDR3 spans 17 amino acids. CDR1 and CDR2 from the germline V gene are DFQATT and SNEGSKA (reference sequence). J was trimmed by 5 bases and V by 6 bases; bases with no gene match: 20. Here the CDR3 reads CSARRVGGGHFMETQYF. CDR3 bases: TGCAGTGCCCGGCGGGTGGGCGGGGGGCACTTTATGGAGACCCAGTACTTC.

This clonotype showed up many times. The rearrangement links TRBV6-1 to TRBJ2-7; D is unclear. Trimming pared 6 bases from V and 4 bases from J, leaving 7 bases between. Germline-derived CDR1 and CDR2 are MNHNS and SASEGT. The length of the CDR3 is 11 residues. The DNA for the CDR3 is TGTGCCAGCAGGAGTCATTACGAGCAGTACTTC. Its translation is CASRSHYEQYF.

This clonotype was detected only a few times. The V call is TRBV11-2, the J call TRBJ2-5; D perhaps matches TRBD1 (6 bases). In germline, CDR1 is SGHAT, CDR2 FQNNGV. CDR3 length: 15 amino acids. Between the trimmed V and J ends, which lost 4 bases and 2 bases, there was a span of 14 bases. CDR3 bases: TGTGCCAGCAGCTACCTCAGGGGATTACAAGAGACCCAGTACTTC. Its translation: CASSYLRGLQETQYF.

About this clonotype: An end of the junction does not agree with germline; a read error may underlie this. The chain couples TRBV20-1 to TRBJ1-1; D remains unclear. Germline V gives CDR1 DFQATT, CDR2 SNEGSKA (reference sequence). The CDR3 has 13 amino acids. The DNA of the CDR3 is TGCAGTGCGAGAGACCTAACCAACACTGAAGCTTTCTTT. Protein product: CSARDLTNTEAFF.

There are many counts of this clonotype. CDR3 residues: CASKSPAGQEYTF. CDR3 DNA sequence: TGTGCCAGCAAGAGCCCTGCGGGACAGGAGTACACCTTC. The chain is built from TRBV2 and TRBJ1-2; 8 bases match TRBD1. The CDR3 covers 13 residues. V lost 7 bases and J lost 11; bases outside the gene matches: 12. CDR1 SNHLY and CDR2 FYNNEI come from the germline V gene.

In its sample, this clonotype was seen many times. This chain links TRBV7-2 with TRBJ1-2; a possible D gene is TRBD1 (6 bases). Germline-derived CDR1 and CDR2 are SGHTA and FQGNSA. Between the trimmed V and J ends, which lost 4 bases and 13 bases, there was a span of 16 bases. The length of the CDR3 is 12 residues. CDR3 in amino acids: CASSWDRQVGTF. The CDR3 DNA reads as TGTGCCAGCAGCTGGGACCGACAGGTTGGCACCTTC.

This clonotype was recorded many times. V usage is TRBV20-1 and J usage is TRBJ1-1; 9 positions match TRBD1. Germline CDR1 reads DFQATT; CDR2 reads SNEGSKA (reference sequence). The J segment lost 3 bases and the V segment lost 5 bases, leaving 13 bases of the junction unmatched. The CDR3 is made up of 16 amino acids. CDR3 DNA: TGCAGTGCTTTTGTTCCGGGACAGGGTCTGTACACTGAAGCTTTCTTT. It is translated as CSAFVPGQGLYTEAFF.

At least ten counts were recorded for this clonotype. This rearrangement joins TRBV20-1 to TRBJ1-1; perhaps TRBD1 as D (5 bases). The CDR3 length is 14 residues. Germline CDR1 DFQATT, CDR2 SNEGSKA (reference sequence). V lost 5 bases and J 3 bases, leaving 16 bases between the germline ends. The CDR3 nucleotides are TGCAGTGCTGTGCGTGGGGGTCTGGACACTGAAGCTTTCTTT. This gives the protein CSAVRGGLDTEAFF.